The clone carrying this TCR beta chain was seen a handful of times. Amplified TCR beta CDR3 regions derived from RNA transcripts. Carried out on the TCR CDR3, a first-round RT-PCR used the HTBI primer set. In TCRdb, the multiplex PCR reads were re-called with MiXCR into one record per CDR3 protein. Of fewer than 900,000 distinct CDR3 sequences detected, roughly 15% appear once; the ten largest clones hold approximately 8.4%. These data belong to a study of T cells in Graves' hyperthyroidism and ophthalmopathy. This TCR was sampled from a man aged 18 to 30 with Graves' hyperthyroidism. The sample comprised blood.

CDR3 in amino acids: CAWNPPLKGSIFLTYEQYF. For the CDR3, the DNA is TGTGCCTGGAACCCCCCACTTAAGGGGTCTATCTTCCTAACCTACGAGCAGTACTTC. The V call is TRBV30, the J call TRBJ2-7; D might be TRBD1 (5 bases). With 4 bases removed from V and 2 bases from J, the gap between germline ends came to 30 bases. This CDR3 has 19 amino acids. CDR1 is GTSNPN, CDR2 SVGIG, per germline (reference sequence).